This entry features one T cell receptor (beta chain) sequence. Per germline, CDR1 SGHKS and CDR2 YYEKEE (reference sequence). V lost 5 bases and J 3 bases, leaving 10 bases between the germline ends. The CDR3 contains 13 residues. The data are from a study of control samples from healthy donors and cancer patients. Profiling relied on immunoSEQ multiplex PCR, and the TCRdb table lists in-frame clones only, not all of them. The specimen's table records fewer than 200,000 clones. The sample taken for sequencing was blood. J is TRBJ2-3 and V is TRBV5-5; D is ambiguous. This sequence was found in a woman aged 25 to 39 in good health. The CDR3 coding sequence is TGTGCCAGCAGTTTTGGACGAACAGATACGCAGTATTTT. Translation gives CASSFGRTDTQYF.